The 5 T cell receptor beta chains below were found in one sample sequenced in a study of blood T cell repertoires in COVID-19. TCRdb keeps only in-frame clones here, not all; method: immunoSEQ multiplex PCR. The table lists under 300,000 clones, just over 90% of them singletons. Sequencing was carried out using PBMCs or T cells enriched from blood (not recorded which). These receptors came from a woman between 18 and 29 years old who had recovered from COVID-19.

V usage is TRBV28 and J usage is TRBJ2-1, with D maybe TRBD2 (6 bases). Trimming took off 5 bases at V and 10 bases at J, with 18 bases between the two ends. Germline-derived CDR1 and CDR2 are MDHEN and SYDVKM. This CDR3 has 14 residues. The DNA of the CDR3 is TGTGCCAGCAGTGTGCCTGGAGGGGTTGGGGAGCAGTTCTTC. Protein: CASSVPGGVGEQFF.

This chain connects TRBV5-3 to TRBJ2-3; 8 bases are shared with TRBD2. TRBV5-3 is an ORF, and what it does is uncertain. The CDR3 is made up of 19 amino acids. With 6 bases clipped from V and 2 bases from J, the junction kept 20 bases outside the gene matches. As DNA, the CDR3 is TGTGCCAGAACTGGGGGGTTATGCGGGAGGAGGGTTAACACAGATACGCAGTATTTT. Residues: CARTGGLCGRRVNTDTQYF.

The chain employs TRBV6-6 and TRBJ2-7, with 7 positions matching TRBD1. Germline CDR1 MNHNY, CDR2 SVGAGI (reference sequence). The CDR3 extends over 14 amino acids. Germline trimming cut 2 bases from V and 2 bases from J; bases unmatched to any gene: 3. The CDR3 sequence is CASSYGTETYEQYF. The CDR3 DNA sequence: TGTGCCAGCAGTTACGGGACAGAAACCTACGAGCAGTACTTC.

V and J are TRBV2 and TRBJ1-1, with 8 nucleotides matching TRBD1. Trimming took 7 bases from V and 0 from J; bases not matched to a gene: 4. In germline, CDR1 is SNHLY, CDR2 FYNNEI. The CDR3 is 14 amino acids. CDR3 in amino acids: CASTPDRVNTEAFF. In nucleotides, the CDR3 is TGTGCCAGCACCCCGGACAGGGTGAACACTGAAGCTTTCTTT.

This chain joins TRBV27 and TRBJ2-7; 7 bases fit TRBD1. Trimming took 6 bases from V and 2 from J; bases not matched to a gene: 4. The germline V gene has CDR1 MNHEY and CDR2 SMNVEV (reference sequence). This CDR3 comprises 13 residues. This chain's CDR3 is CASRRTGPYEQYF. CDR3 coding DNA: TGTGCCAGCAGGCGGACAGGCCCCTACGAGCAGTACTTC.